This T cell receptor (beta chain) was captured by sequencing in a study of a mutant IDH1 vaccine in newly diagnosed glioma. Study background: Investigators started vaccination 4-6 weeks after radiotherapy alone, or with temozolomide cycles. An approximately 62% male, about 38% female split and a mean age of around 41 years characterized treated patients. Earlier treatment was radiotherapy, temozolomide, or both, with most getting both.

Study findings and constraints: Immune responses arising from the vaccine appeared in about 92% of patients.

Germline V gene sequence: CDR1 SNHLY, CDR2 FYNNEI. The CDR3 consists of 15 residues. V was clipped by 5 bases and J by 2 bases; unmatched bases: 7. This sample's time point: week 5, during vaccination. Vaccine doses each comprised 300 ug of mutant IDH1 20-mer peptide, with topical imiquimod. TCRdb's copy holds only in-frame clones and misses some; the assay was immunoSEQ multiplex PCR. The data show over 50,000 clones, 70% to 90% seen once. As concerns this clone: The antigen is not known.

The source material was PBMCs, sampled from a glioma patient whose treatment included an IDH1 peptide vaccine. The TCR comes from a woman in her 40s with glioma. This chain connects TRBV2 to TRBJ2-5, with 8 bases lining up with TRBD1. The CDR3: CASSPGGTGQETQYF. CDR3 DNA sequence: TGTGCCAGCAGTCCCGGCGGGACAGGACAAGAGACCCAGTACTTC.